One sample yielded the 13 T cell receptor beta chains listed below, sequenced in a study of T cell repertoires in cytomegalovirus infection. TCRdb reanalysed the reads using MiXCR and keeps one entry per CDR3 protein. The sample includes 130,000 or so distinct CDR3 sequences, roughly 6.5% of them seen just once. The sample was PBMCs. These receptors were collected from a human donor in good health (CMV status not recorded). Some clones in this sample may be carry-over from other donors' samples.

J is TRBJ1-2 and V is TRBV6-5, with no clear D. Trimming took 2 bases from V and 5 from J, leaving 9 bases between them. Per the germline V gene, CDR1 is MNHEY and CDR2 is SVGAGI. This CDR3 is 13 amino acids long. CDR3 protein: CASSYTTDYGYTF. The CDR3 region has the DNA TGTGCCAGCAGTTACACTACAGATTATGGCTACACCTTC.

This clonotype has only a few counts. This chain joins TRBV7-8 and TRBJ2-2; TRBD2 matches at 7 bases. The CDR3 runs 15 residues. CDR1 and CDR2 from the germline V gene are SGHVS and FQNEAQ. V lost 5 bases to trimming and J lost 1 base; unmatched junction nucleotides: 4. Here the CDR3 reads CASSPGGGNTGELFF. CDR3 sequence (DNA): TGTGCCAGCAGCCCCGGCGGGGGGAACACCGGGGAGCTGTTTTTT.

This clonotype showed up many times. The V and J genes are TRBV15 and TRBJ2-5, with D perhaps matching TRBD1 or TRBD2 (6 bases each). Per germline, CDR1 LNHNV and CDR2 YYDKDF (reference sequence). The CDR3 is 14 amino acids. With 4 bases removed from V and 5 bases from J, the gap between germline ends came to 14 bases. For the CDR3, the DNA is TGTGCCACCAGCAATGAAGGGGGGCAGGAGACCCAGTACTTC. Its protein is CATSNEGGQETQYF.

This clonotype was counted at least ten times. The CDR3 loop reads CATSSWEGTFDTDTQYF. In nucleotides, the CDR3 is TGTGCCACCAGCAGCTGGGAGGGGACCTTCGACACAGATACGCAGTATTTT. The chain employs TRBV15 and TRBJ2-3; 7 bases agree with TRBD2. V was pared by 3 bases and J by 2 bases, with 11 bases of the junction left unmatched. The germline gives CDR1 LNHNV, CDR2 YYDKDF (reference sequence). CDR3 size: 17 residues.

This sequence joins TRBV10-3 and TRBJ1-5; D is perhaps TRBD1 (5 bases). With 3 bases removed from V and 5 bases from J, the gap between germline ends came to 8 bases. Germline CDR1 and CDR2: ENHRY and SYGVKD. This CDR3 contains 13 residues. The CDR3 here is CAISDRVYQPQHF. CDR3 bases: TGTGCCATCAGTGACAGGGTCTATCAGCCCCAGCATTTT.

This clonotype was counted many times. This chain links TRBV7-9 with TRBJ2-3; 13 bases align to TRBD2. This CDR3 contains 16 residues. V lost 4 bases and J lost 2; bases outside the gene matches: 3. Germline lookup yields CDR1 SEHNR and CDR2 FQNEAQ (reference sequence). CDR3 sequence (DNA): TGTGCCAGCAGCTATGGACTAGCGGGGGTCACAGATACGCAGTATTTT. Translating it yields CASSYGLAGVTDTQYF.

This clonotype was detected a few times. The rearrangement joins TRBV10-3 to TRBJ1-2, with 9 bases fitting TRBD1. V trimming: 6 bases; J trimming: 4 bases; junction bases outside the gene matches: 6. From germline, CDR1 is ENHRY and CDR2 SYGVKD. The CDR3 is made up of 14 amino acids. The CDR3 here is CAIRRGTGIYGYTF. The CDR3 bases are TGTGCCATCAGGAGGGGGACAGGGATCTATGGCTACACCTTC.

This clonotype was observed a handful of times. The chain combines TRBV4-2 with TRBJ1-2; TRBD1 agrees at 8 bases. The CDR3 sequence is 15 residues long. Trimming took 0 bases from V and 7 from J; bases not matched to a gene: 7. CDR1 LGHNA and CDR2 YNFKEQ come from the germline V gene. Here the CDR3 reads CASSQDLDRVGGYTF. The CDR3 DNA is TGTGCCAGCAGCCAAGATCTGGACAGGGTGGGTGGCTACACCTTC.

The V gene is TRBV7-3, the J gene TRBJ2-7; 8 nucleotides align to TRBD2. This CDR3 region has 16 residues. The V gene's germline CDR1 is SGHTA and CDR2 FQGTGA. J lost 2 bases, V lost 5 bases, and 11 bases had no gene match. The CDR3 reads CASSKPGGALPYEQYF. CDR3 coding DNA: TGTGCCAGCAGCAAACCCGGGGGGGCCCTCCCCTACGAGCAGTACTTC.

This clonotype came up many times. This rearrangement joins TRBV7-6 to TRBJ1-2; D is uncertain. The length of the CDR3 is 16 residues. Germline CDR1 reads SGHVS; CDR2 reads FNYEAQ. V was cut by 5 bases and J by 1 base, with 17 bases left in between. CDR3 coding DNA: TGTGCCAGCAGCCGGAGAGCGGACGGAGTTAACTATGGCTACACCTTC. Residues: CASSRRADGVNYGYTF.

This clonotype was seen a few times. The genes are TRBV19 and TRBJ1-1; 7 positions agree with TRBD1. The germline gives CDR1 LNHDA, CDR2 SQIVND (reference sequence). The CDR3 consists of 13 residues. The J segment lost 5 bases and the V segment lost 6 bases, leaving 6 bases of the junction unmatched. The CDR3 here is CASRTTGRTEAFF. The CDR3 nucleotides are TGTGCCAGTAGGACGACAGGGCGGACTGAAGCTTTCTTT.

This clonotype was counted many times. The V call is TRBV28, the J call TRBJ1-5; no definite D call. Looked up from germline, CDR1 is MDHEN and CDR2 is SYDVKM. V was pared by 5 bases and J by 2 bases, with 19 bases between. The CDR3 covers 17 residues. The CDR3 nucleotides read TGTGCCAGCAGTCCTTACGCCCGGGCCCGGGGCAATCAGCCCCAGCATTTT. Translated, it gives CASSPYARARGNQPQHF.

Note on this clonotype: Since no conserved phenylalanine or tryptophan closes the CDR3, a read error is the likely cause. V gene TRBV2 combines with J gene TRBJ2-7, with 7 nucleotides matching TRBD1. Germline CDR1 reads SNHLY; CDR2 reads FYNNEI. The V and J ends lost 6 bases and 2 bases, in that order; junction bases with no gene match: 4. This CDR3 region has 13 residues. The CDR3 bases are TGTGCCAGCAGGACAGGGATTGCCTACGAGCAGTACTTA. Translated: CASRTGIAYEQYL.